This T cell receptor (beta chain) was found in a study of tumor and adjacent non-tumor tissue in lung cancer. Study as a whole: Histology: around 13 adenocarcinoma, 2 squamous cell carcinoma, 1 small cell lung cancer. Overall study results and limits: Normal lung showed higher cumulative top 100 clone frequency than tumor. Significantly higher TCR diversity was found in tumor than normal lung.

This clonotype was detected ten times or more. Its antigen remains unknown. No cell sorting was done before RNA was extracted from the tissue. TCRbeta libraries were built with three rounds of nested PCR, modified from ARM-PCR. MiXCR was run by TCRdb on the multiplex PCR reads, yielding one entry per CDR3 protein. Of over 130,000 distinct CDR3 sequences in the sample, approximately 72% were seen once. CDR3 length equals 13 residues. The germline V and J ends were trimmed by 1 base and 2 bases, with 5 bases remaining between them. This chain connects TRBV12-3 or TRBV12-4 to TRBJ2-5; D is possibly TRBD1 or TRBD2 (5 bases each). The source material was lung tumor tissue. This clonotype was obtained from a man aged 55 to 69 with small cell lung cancer. In nucleotides, the CDR3 is TGTGCCAGCAGTTTAGGGGGGCAAGAGACCCAGTACTTC. Translation: CASSLGGQETQYF.